Included here is one T cell receptor beta chain sequence, with context. Its antigen remains unknown. The record originates from a study of shared clonotypes between healthy human individuals. Only CD45RO-negative cells positively selected for CCR7 counted as naive CD8 cells, so terminally differentiated effector memory CD45RA+ cells were excluded. An even split of each subset's genomic DNA across several immunoSEQ plates was performed. As processed by the authors: Filtering of immunoSEQ junctional sequences could not match full-length read filtering. Sequencing was performed with immunoSEQ multiplex PCR; in TCRdb, only in-frame clones are kept and a portion is missing. Clonal size and the V and J genes are those of that table, whereas D and trimming came from the DNA. The sample includes roughly 2 million clones, 85% to 95% of them seen just once. V shed 2 bases and J shed 2 bases, with 17 bases lying between them. Germline CDR1 reads MNHNS; CDR2 reads SASEGT. CDR3 length: 17 amino acids.

Study-wide points: Donor clonotype sharing was expected to depend on sequencing depth. Naive subsets typically showed greater estimated richness than memory subsets.

The sequencing input was naive CD8+ T cells sorted from blood. The chain carries TRBV6-1 and TRBJ2-3; tentative D call: TRBD2 (7 bases). This TCR came from a man younger than 30 in good health. The CDR3 is CASSETRGGSITDTQYF. CDR3 bases: TGTGCCAGCAGTGAAACTAGGGGGGGCTCGATCACAGATACGCAGTATTTT.